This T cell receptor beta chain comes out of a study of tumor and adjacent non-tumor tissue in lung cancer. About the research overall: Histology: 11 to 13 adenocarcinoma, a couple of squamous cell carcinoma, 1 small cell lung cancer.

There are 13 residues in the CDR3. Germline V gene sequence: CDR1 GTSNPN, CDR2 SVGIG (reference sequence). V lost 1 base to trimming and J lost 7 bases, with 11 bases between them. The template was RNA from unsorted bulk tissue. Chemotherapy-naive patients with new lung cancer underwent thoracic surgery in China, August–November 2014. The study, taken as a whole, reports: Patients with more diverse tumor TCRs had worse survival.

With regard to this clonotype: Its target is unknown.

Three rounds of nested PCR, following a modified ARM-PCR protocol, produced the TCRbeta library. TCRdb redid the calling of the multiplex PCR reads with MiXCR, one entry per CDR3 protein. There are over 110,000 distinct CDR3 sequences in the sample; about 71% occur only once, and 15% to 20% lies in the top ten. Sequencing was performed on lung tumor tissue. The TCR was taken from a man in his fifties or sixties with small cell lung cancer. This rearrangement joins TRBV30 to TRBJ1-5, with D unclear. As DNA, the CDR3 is TGTGCCTGGAGTGGAGGGTGCAGACAGCCCCAGCATTTT. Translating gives CAWSGGCRQPQHF.